The present T cell receptor beta chain was sequenced within a study of PD-L1 blockade in urothelial cancer. Described time point: peripheral blood 6 weeks after treatment start. Each PCR contained spiked-in synthetic TCR analog templates. Here immunoSEQ multiplex PCR was the method, and the copy in TCRdb shows in-frame clones only, minus some. This table holds approximately 47,000 clones, roughly 80% found once. Germline V gives CDR1 ENHRY, CDR2 SYGVKD. This CDR3 contains 14 residues. The V end was cut by 2 bases, the J end by 1 base, with 8 bases between. The chain uses TRBV10-3 and TRBJ1-1; D is perhaps TRBD1 (5 bases). This sequence was found in a man in his 70s with urothelial cancer. This specimen consisted of PBMCs, obtained around atezolizumab (anti-PD-L1) treatment. CDR3 DNA: TGTGCCATCAGTGAGGTAACAGGGAACACTGAAGCTTTCTTT. Protein sequence: CAISEVTGNTEAFF.